Below, 8 T cell receptor beta chains from the same sample are listed, as sequenced in a study of cytomegalovirus exposure and HLA in healthy donors. PCR primers comprised 60 Vbeta and 13 Jbeta primers. The protocol was immunoSEQ multiplex PCR, while the TCRdb copy is restricted to in-frame clones and leaves out a portion. This table holds about 200,000 clones. Sequenced sample: PBMCs. These receptors originate from a boy between 5 and 17 years old in good health and CMV-seronegative.

V gene TRBV5-1 combines with J gene TRBJ1-2; D perhaps matches TRBD1 (6 bases). The CDR3 totals 15 residues. V lost 1 base to trimming and J lost 8 bases, with 18 bases between them. Per germline, CDR1 SGHRS and CDR2 YFSETQ. For the CDR3, the DNA is TGCGCCAGCAGCTTGTCGACAGGACGGGATTTCGGCTACACCTTC. The encoded protein is CASSLSTGRDFGYTF. The variable domain in full, completed from reference TRBV5-1 and TRBJ1-2, reads KAGVTQTPRYLIKTRGQQVTLSCSPISGHRSVSWYQQTPGQGLQFLFEYFSETQRNKGNFPGRFSGRQFSNSRSEMNVSTLELGDSALYLCASSLSTGRDFGYTFGSGTRLTVV.

This chain joins TRBV7-6 and TRBJ2-1; D perhaps matches TRBD2 (7 bases). V dropped 2 bases and J dropped 4 bases, with 12 bases sitting between them. Germline lookup yields CDR1 SGHVS and CDR2 FNYEAQ. The length of the CDR3 is 15 residues. The chain's CDR3 is CASSLTGGPYNEQFF. The CDR3 DNA reads TGTGCCAGCAGCTTAACCGGGGGGCCGTACAATGAGCAGTTCTTC.

The CDR3 loop reads CASHLGAPGGAFF. The CDR3 DNA is TGTGCCAGCCATCTAGGGGCACCCGGCGGAGCTTTCTTT. The chain employs TRBV7-9 and TRBJ1-1; D is perhaps TRBD1 (5 bases). This CDR3 contains 13 residues. Looked up from germline, CDR1 is SEHNR and CDR2 is FQNEAQ (reference sequence). V was cut by 8 bases and J by 10 bases, with 20 bases left in between.

The V gene is TRBV2, the J gene TRBJ2-7; tentatively, D is TRBD2 (6 bases). V lost 8 bases to trimming and J lost 6 bases, with 20 bases between them. The CDR3 runs 14 residues. Germline V lookup: CDR1 SNHLY, CDR2 FYNNEI. The CDR3 here is CASGQGGAAAEQYF. The CDR3 nucleotides read TGTGCCAGCGGGCAGGGCGGGGCGGCCGCCGAGCAGTACTTC.

J is TRBJ2-3 and V is TRBV5-4, with 7 bases lining up with TRBD2. Germline V gene sequence: CDR1 SGHNT, CDR2 YYREEE (reference sequence). V was clipped by 6 bases and J by 3 bases; unmatched bases: 13. The length of the CDR3 is 16 residues. The CDR3 loop is CASIPPLAMGTDTQYF. CDR3 DNA sequence: TGTGCCAGCATTCCCCCACTAGCGATGGGGACAGATACGCAGTATTTT.

The chain links TRBV15 to TRBJ1-2; TRBD1 matches at 7 bases. With 0 bases clipped from V and 6 bases from J, the junction kept 7 bases outside the gene matches. In germline, CDR1 is LNHNV, CDR2 YYDKDF (reference sequence). This CDR3 contains 15 residues. The CDR3 DNA sequence: TGTGCCACCAGCAGAGAGAGGGGGCTGGGAAATGGCTACACCTTC. Encoded protein: CATSRERGLGNGYTF.

The V call is TRBV6-1, the J call TRBJ1-1; 8 bases fit TRBD1. Germline CDR1 and CDR2: MNHNS and SASEGT. CDR3 length: 18 amino acids. V shed 4 bases and J 10 bases; nucleotides not matched to a gene: 23. The CDR3 nucleotides are TGTGCCAGCAGTGGCAGAGGGACAGGAGAGAGGGGGGCCTCGGGAGCTTTCTTT. It translates to CASSGRGTGERGASGAFF.

The V and J genes are TRBV2 and TRBJ2-5; TRBD1 matches 8 bases. V shed 7 bases and J 3 bases; nucleotides not matched to a gene: 7. This CDR3 is 14 amino acids long. Germline CDR1 reads SNHLY; CDR2 reads FYNNEI. The CDR3 DNA sequence: TGTGCCAGCAAACGACAGGGGCTAAAAGAGACCCAGTACTTC. As protein: CASKRQGLKETQYF. Variable domain in full (rest from reference TRBV2 and TRBJ2-5): EPEVTQTPSHQVTQMGQEVILRCVPISNHLYFYWYRQILGQKVEFLVSFYNNEISEKSEIFDDQFSVERPDGSNFTLKIRSTKLEDSAMYFCASKRQGLKETQYFGPGTRLLVL.